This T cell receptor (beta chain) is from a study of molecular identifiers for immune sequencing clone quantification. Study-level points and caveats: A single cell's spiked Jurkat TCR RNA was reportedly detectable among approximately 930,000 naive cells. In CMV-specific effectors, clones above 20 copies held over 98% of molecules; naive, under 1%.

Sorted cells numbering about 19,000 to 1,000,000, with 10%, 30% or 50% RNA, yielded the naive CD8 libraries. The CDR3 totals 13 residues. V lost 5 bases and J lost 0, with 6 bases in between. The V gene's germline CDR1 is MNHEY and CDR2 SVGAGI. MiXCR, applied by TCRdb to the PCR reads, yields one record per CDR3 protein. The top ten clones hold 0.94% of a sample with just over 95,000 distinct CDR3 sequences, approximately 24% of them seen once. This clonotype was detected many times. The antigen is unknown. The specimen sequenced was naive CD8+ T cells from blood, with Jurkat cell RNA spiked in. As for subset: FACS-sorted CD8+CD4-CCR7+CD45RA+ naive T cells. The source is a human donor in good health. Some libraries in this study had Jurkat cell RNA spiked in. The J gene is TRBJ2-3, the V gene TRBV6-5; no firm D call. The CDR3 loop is CASSPGSTDTQYF. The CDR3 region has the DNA TGTGCCAGCAGTCCTGGGAGCACAGATACGCAGTATTTT.